This entry lists 18 T cell receptor beta chains sequenced from one sample in a study of spatial heterogeneity in lung cancer. Time point given: blood at routine non-recurrence follow-up after resection. Unsorted whole RNA from tumor, nontumor lung or frozen PBMC underwent sequencing. TCRdb called the 5' RACE reads again in MiXCR, with one record for every CDR3 protein. This table has roughly 120,000 distinct CDR3 sequences, 10% to 15% appearing once. The material sequenced was PBMCs, taken at follow-up. These receptor sequences come from a male donor with early-stage non-small cell lung cancer.

The chain combines TRBV5-4 with TRBJ2-2; tentatively, D is TRBD2 (5 bases). Deletions cut 4 bases from V and 4 bases from J, with 14 bases between. Germline-derived CDR1 and CDR2 are SGHNT and YYREEE (reference sequence). This CDR3 is built from 15 residues. The CDR3 loop is CASSPAGGTTGELFF. As DNA, the CDR3 is TGTGCCAGCAGCCCCGCGGGCGGTACCACCGGGGAGCTGTTTTTT.

This chain links TRBV4-2 with TRBJ2-1; TRBD2 agrees at 14 bases. This CDR3 has 16 residues. Germline lookup yields CDR1 LGHNA and CDR2 YNFKEQ. With 4 bases clipped from V and 5 bases from J, the junction kept 4 bases outside the gene matches. This chain's CDR3 is CASSLRTSGGNNEQFF. The CDR3 nucleotides read TGTGCCAGCAGCCTACGGACTAGCGGGGGGAACAATGAGCAGTTCTTC.

This clonotype appeared a few times. The chain is built from TRBV5-1 and TRBJ1-6, with no clear D. The V and J ends lost 4 bases and 5 bases respectively, with 16 bases between them. From germline, CDR1 is SGHRS and CDR2 YFSETQ. The CDR3 runs to 16 residues. CDR3 coding DNA: TGCGCCAGCAGCAATGAACCCCGGGCCGATAATTCACCCCTCCACTTT. This codes for CASSNEPRADNSPLHF.

DNA of the CDR3: TGTGCCAGTCAACAGGAAACCTACGAGCAGTACTTC. Translated, it gives CASQQETYEQYF. The rearrangement links TRBV2 to TRBJ2-7; the D gene is possibly TRBD1 (5 bases). The CDR3 sequence is 12 residues long. V gave up 9 bases and J gave up 2 bases, with 11 bases separating them. Germline CDR1 and CDR2: SNHLY and FYNNEI.

This clonotype has only a few counts. The chain carries TRBV20-1 and TRBJ2-4, with D possibly being TRBD2 (5 bases). The germline V and J ends were trimmed by 0 bases and 3 bases, with 15 bases remaining between them. This CDR3 is 16 amino acids long. Germline V gives CDR1 DFQATT, CDR2 SNEGSKA (reference sequence). The CDR3 DNA reads TGCAGTGCTAGAGATTCTCTTCGGGGAGTCAAAAACATTCAGTACTTC. Encoded protein: CSARDSLRGVKNIQYF.

This clonotype was seen only a few times. This chain connects TRBV10-3 to TRBJ2-5; D remains ambiguous. Germline CDR1 and CDR2: ENHRY and SYGVKD. The CDR3 is 14 amino acids. The V and J ends lost 1 base and 9 bases respectively, with 15 bases between them. CDR3 in DNA: TGTGCCATCAGTGAGTTATGGCCGAATTGGGCCCAGTACTTC. Its protein is CAISELWPNWAQYF.

This clonotype has a handful of counts. V usage is TRBV7-9 and J usage is TRBJ2-2; D remains unclear. The CDR3 is 16 amino acids. In germline, CDR1 is SEHNR, CDR2 FQNEAQ (reference sequence). Deletions cut 5 bases from V and 0 bases from J, with 13 bases between. The CDR3 loop is CASSPPSAPNTGELFF. DNA for the CDR3: TGTGCCAGCAGCCCCCCGTCGGCCCCGAACACCGGGGAGCTGTTTTTT.

The chain is built from TRBV7-9 and TRBJ2-2; TRBD1 might be the D (6 bases). This CDR3 contains 16 residues. Between the trimmed V and J ends, which lost 0 bases and 2 bases, there was a span of 10 bases. Germline CDR1 is SEHNR and CDR2 is FQNEAQ (reference sequence). The CDR3 spells CASSLAGDINTGELFF. The DNA of the CDR3 is TGTGCCAGCAGCTTAGCGGGGGACATCAACACCGGGGAGCTGTTTTTT. The full variable domain, completed using reference TRBV7-9 and TRBJ2-2, is DTGVSQNPRHKITKRGQNVTFRCDPISEHNRLYWYRQTLGQGPEFLTYFQNEAQLEKSRLLSDRFSAERPKGSFSTLEIQRTEQGDSAMYLCASSLAGDINTGELFFGEGSRLTVL.

The table lists this clonotype with a few counts. This chain uses TRBV20-1 with TRBJ2-2; D uncertain. This CDR3 is 14 amino acids long. The germline V and J ends were trimmed by 5 bases and 4 bases, with 14 bases remaining between them. Germline lookup yields CDR1 DFQATT and CDR2 SNEGSKA (reference sequence). DNA for the CDR3: TGCAGTGCTCTATCGGATACAGCCACCGGGGAGCTGTTTTTT. Translated, it gives CSALSDTATGELFF.

This clonotype occurred many times. The chain recombines TRBV10-2 with TRBJ1-5, with D possibly being TRBD1 (5 bases). Trimming took 1 base from V and 6 from J, leaving 19 bases between them. Germline lookup yields CDR1 WSHSY and CDR2 SAAADI. The CDR3 length is 17 residues. The CDR3 bases are TGCGCCAGCAGTGAGTATTCATCTGGACGGGGGGGTCAGCCCCAGCATTTT. Its protein product is CASSEYSSGRGGQPQHF.

The rearrangement joins TRBV5-1 to TRBJ1-1; TRBD1 matches 9 bases. The CDR3 length is 16 residues. CDR1 is SGHRS, CDR2 YFSETQ, per germline. V gave up 4 bases and J gave up 0 bases; unmatched junction bases: 7. In nucleotides, the CDR3 is TGCGCCAGCAGCCACGGGACAGGGAGTTTGAACACTGAAGCTTTCTTT. It is translated as CASSHGTGSLNTEAFF.

The V call is TRBV12-3 or TRBV12-4, the J call TRBJ2-7, with 10 bases fitting TRBD1. The ends lost 6 bases at V and 2 bases at J; junction bases unmatched: 4. There are 14 residues in the CDR3. CDR3 in amino acids: CASRWDRGTYEQYF. The CDR3 DNA sequence: TGTGCCAGCAGGTGGGACAGGGGAACCTACGAGCAGTACTTC.

This clonotype has at least ten counts. V and J are TRBV10-3 and TRBJ1-6; D call uncertain. Trimming removed 8 bases from V and 7 bases from J, with 15 bases in between. The CDR3 contains 14 residues. The germline CDR1 and CDR2 sequences are ENHRY and SYGVKD. CDR3 nucleotide sequence: TGTGCCATCGCCCTGACACCCGAAAATTCACCCCTCCACTTT. It specifies CAIALTPENSPLHF.

This clonotype was seen more than once but under ten times. The chain uses TRBV29-1 and TRBJ2-7; 8 bases agree with TRBD1. J was trimmed by 7 bases and V by 6 bases; bases with no gene match: 11. CDR1 SQVTM and CDR2 ANQGSEA come from the germline V gene. The CDR3 loop spans 13 amino acids. This chain's CDR3 is CSVRDRLGREQYF. The CDR3 region has the DNA TGCAGCGTGCGGGACAGGCTAGGTAGGGAGCAGTACTTC.

The sample holds a few counts of this clonotype. J is TRBJ2-7 and V is TRBV28; D is possibly TRBD2 (6 bases). V was pared by 8 bases and J by 2 bases, with 13 bases between. Germline-derived CDR1 and CDR2 are MDHEN and SYDVKM. This CDR3 region has 13 residues. The chain's CDR3 is CASAAGLPYEQYF. CDR3 sequence (DNA): TGTGCCAGCGCCGCTGGACTACCCTACGAGCAGTACTTC. The whole variable domain, remainder taken from reference TRBV28 and TRBJ2-7, is DVKVTQSSRYLVKRTGEKVFLECVQDMDHENMFWYRQDPGLGLRLIYFSYDVKMKEKGDIPEGYSVSREKKERFSLILESASTNQTSMYLCASAAGLPYEQYFGPGTRLTVT.

This chain uses TRBV28 with TRBJ1-1; TRBD1 is a possible D gene (5 bases). V gave up 6 bases and J gave up 2 bases, with 16 bases separating them. This CDR3 is built from 15 residues. CDR1 is MDHEN, CDR2 SYDVKM, per germline. The CDR3 DNA reads TGTGCCAGCAGGCTACCGACAGCCCGAAACACTGAAGCTTTCTTT. Protein: CASRLPTARNTEAFF.

The table lists this clonotype with a count of one. The chain recombines TRBV5-1 with TRBJ1-3; 10 bases line up with TRBD1. CDR1 and CDR2 (germline): SGHRS, YFSETQ. V was pared by 0 bases and J by 2 bases, with 5 bases of the junction left unmatched. The CDR3 extends over 17 amino acids. CDR3 coding DNA: TGCGCCAGCAGCTTGGACCCGGGGACAGGGGCTGGAAACACCATATATTTT. Its translation is CASSLDPGTGAGNTIYF.

J is TRBJ2-3 and V is TRBV12-3 or TRBV12-4, with 9 bases that match TRBD2. The CDR3 loop spans 18 amino acids. After removal of 4 bases from V and 6 bases from J, the junction contained 17 bases not matched to a gene. The CDR3 region is CASSSLLVAGALKDTQYF. DNA of the CDR3: TGTGCCAGCAGTTCCCTATTGGTAGCGGGGGCCCTCAAGGATACGCAGTATTTT.